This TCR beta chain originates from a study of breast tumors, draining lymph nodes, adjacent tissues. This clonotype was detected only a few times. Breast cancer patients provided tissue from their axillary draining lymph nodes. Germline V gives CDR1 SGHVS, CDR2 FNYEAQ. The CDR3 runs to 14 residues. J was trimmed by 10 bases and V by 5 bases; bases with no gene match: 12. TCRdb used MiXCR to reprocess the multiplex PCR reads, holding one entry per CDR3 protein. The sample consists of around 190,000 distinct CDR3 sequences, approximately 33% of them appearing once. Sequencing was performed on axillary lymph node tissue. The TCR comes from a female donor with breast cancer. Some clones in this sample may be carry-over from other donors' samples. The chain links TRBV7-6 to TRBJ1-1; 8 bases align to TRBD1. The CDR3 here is CASSPWTGPRGAFF. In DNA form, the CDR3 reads TGTGCCAGCAGCCCTTGGACAGGGCCACGGGGAGCTTTCTTT. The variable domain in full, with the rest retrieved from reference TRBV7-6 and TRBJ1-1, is GAGVSQSPRYKVTKRGQDVALRCDPISGHVSLYWYRQALGQGPEFLTYFNYEAQQDKSGLPNDRFSAERPEGSISTLTIQRTEQRDSAMYRCASSPWTGPRGAFFGQGTRLTVV.